This entry lists 14 T cell receptor beta chains sequenced from one sample in a study of shared clonotypes between healthy human individuals. Assay used: immunoSEQ multiplex PCR; TCRdb lists only in-frame clones, some missing. The sample shows under 600,000 clones, around 81% of them seen only once. Sequenced input: PBMCs. These receptors all come from a woman aged 35 to 49 in good health. Some clones in this sample may be carry-over from other donors' samples.

This chain connects TRBV7-9 to TRBJ1-5, with D hard to call. CDR1 and CDR2 from the germline V gene are SEHNR and FQNEAQ (reference sequence). CDR3 length: 13 residues. The V gene lost 1 base and the J gene lost 3 bases, with 4 bases spanning the gap. The DNA for the CDR3 is TGTGCCAGCAGCTTAGGGGCCAATCAGCCCCAGCATTTT. This encodes CASSLGANQPQHF.

This clone was detected once. The J gene is TRBJ2-1, the V gene TRBV28; possible D gene TRBD2, 6 bases. Looked up from germline, CDR1 is MDHEN and CDR2 is SYDVKM. The CDR3 spans 12 residues. With 3 bases removed from V and 8 bases from J, the gap between germline ends came to 8 bases. CDR3 DNA: TGTGCCAGCAGTTTTGGGAGGTATGAGCAGTTCTTC. Protein: CASSFGRYEQFF.

The rearrangement links TRBV20-1 to TRBJ1-2; no reliable D call. V lost 5 bases and J lost 4, with 8 bases in between. The CDR3 is made up of 11 amino acids. Germline CDR1 reads DFQATT; CDR2 reads SNEGSKA (reference sequence). The CDR3 DNA reads TGCAGTGCTCAAGATTCCTATGGCTACACCTTC. Its translation is CSAQDSYGYTF.

This clone was picked up many times. V usage is TRBV5-1 and J usage is TRBJ1-4, with D maybe TRBD1 (5 bases). The CDR3 is 14 amino acids. Germline V gives CDR1 SGHRS, CDR2 YFSETQ. V lost 5 bases and J lost 5, with 13 bases in between. CDR3 bases: TGCGCCAGCAGGCGAGACAGCGGGAATGAAAAACTGTTTTTT. It specifies CASRRDSGNEKLFF. The full variable domain, in which reference TRBV5-1 and TRBJ1-4 provide the parts outside the CDR3, is KAGVTQTPRYLIKTRGQQVTLSCSPISGHRSVSWYQQTPGQGLQFLFEYFSETQRNKGNFPGRFSGRQFSNSRSEMNVSTLELGDSALYLCASRRDSGNEKLFFGSGTQLSVL.

Concerning this clone: This specimen includes other DNA sequences encoding the same CDR3. The chain employs TRBV29-1 and TRBJ1-2; TRBD1 matches 9 bases. V lost 7 bases and J lost 0; bases outside the gene matches: 0. Germline V gene sequence: CDR1 SQVTM, CDR2 ANQGSEA. The CDR3 consists of 12 residues. The CDR3 DNA reads TGCAGCGGACAGGGGGCTAACTATGGCTACACCTTC. Translating it yields CSGQGANYGYTF.

The V call is TRBV4-2, the J call TRBJ2-5; maybe TRBD1 (6 bases). This CDR3 has 15 amino acids. The germline V gene has CDR1 LGHNA and CDR2 YNFKEQ. V lost 4 bases, J lost 3 bases, and 15 bases lay in between. CDR3 DNA: TGTGCCAGCAGCCGGGGGCGTGGAGGAGAAGAGACCCAGTACTTC. Translating gives CASSRGRGGEETQYF.

The chain has TRBV29-1 and TRBJ2-3; 8 bases fit TRBD2. The V gene end was trimmed by 7 bases and the J gene end by 0 bases; junction bases not matched to a gene: 3. This CDR3 contains 13 residues. The V gene's germline CDR1 is SQVTM and CDR2 ANQGSEA. CDR3 nucleotides: TGCAGCGCCGGGGGGGCCAGCACAGATACGCAGTATTTT. Its protein product is CSAGGASTDTQYF.

This sequence joins TRBV6-6 and TRBJ1-5, with a weak D call TRBD1 (5 bases). The ends were cut back, 2 bases at V and 2 bases at J, with 10 bases in the middle. This CDR3 has 15 residues. Germline loops: CDR1 MNHNY, CDR2 SVGAGI (reference sequence). CDR3 nucleotides: TGTGCCAGCAGTTACGTGGGGCTTGGCAATCAGCCCCAGCATTTT. Translated: CASSYVGLGNQPQHF.

The rearrangement joins TRBV28 to TRBJ1-2; the D gene is possibly TRBD1 (6 bases). This CDR3 region has 15 residues. Germline CDR1 reads MDHEN; CDR2 reads SYDVKM. Trimming took 2 bases from V and 8 from J, leaving 18 bases between them. The CDR3 DNA reads TGTGCCAGCAGTTTAATGACGGGGGCGACGCGCGGCTACACCTTC. Protein: CASSLMTGATRGYTF.

In its sample, this clone was seen once. Since a far larger clone is one base different, this is likely a read error. This CDR3 is missing its conserved last phenylalanine or tryptophan, likely due to a read error. The V and J genes are TRBV7-9 and TRBJ1-1; D is perhaps TRBD1 (5 bases). The CDR3 is 11 amino acids. V was trimmed by 5 bases and J by 11 bases, leaving 12 bases between them. The germline CDR1 and CDR2 sequences are SEHNR and FQNEAQ (reference sequence). The CDR3 bases are TGTGCCAGCAGCCCCGACAGTAAGGCTTTCTCT. This translates into CASSPDSKAFS.

This sequence joins TRBV5-4 and TRBJ2-7; tentatively, D is TRBD2 (6 bases). Germline CDR1 SGHNT, CDR2 YYREEE (reference sequence). The CDR3 extends over 13 amino acids. Trimming removed 4 bases from V and 5 bases from J, with 13 bases in between. The CDR3 DNA reads as TGTGCCAGCAGCCTAGCGCGAGGGGACGAGCAGTACTTC. This encodes CASSLARGDEQYF. The entire variable domain, with the rest obtained from reference TRBV5-4 and TRBJ2-7, is as follows: ETGVTQSPTHLIKTRGQQVTLRCSSQSGHNTVSWYQQALGQGPQFIFQYYREEENGRGNFPPRFSGLQFPNYSSELNVNALELDDSALYLCASSLARGDEQYFGPGTRLTVT.

This clone was found a few times. Only one base separates this from a far larger clonotype, so it likely reflects a read error. The J gene is TRBJ1-6, the V gene TRBV6-6; D is ambiguous. From germline, CDR1 is MNHNY and CDR2 SVGAGI (reference sequence). The CDR3 sequence is 14 residues long. CDR3 loop: CASSYEAGGSPLRF. The CDR3 DNA is TGTGCCAGCAGTTACGAGGCAGGCGGTTCACCCCTCCGCTTT.

This clone was counted once. The rearrangement uses TRBV9 and TRBJ1-1; D is undetermined. Germline CDR1 is SGDLS and CDR2 is YYNGEE. This CDR3 is 14 amino acids long. The V end was cut by 0 bases, the J end by 1 base, with 7 bases between. As DNA, the CDR3 is TGTGCCAGCAGCGTAGGTCTGTCGAACACTGAAGCTTTCTTT. This translates into CASSVGLSNTEAFF.

This clone was counted between two and nine times. A much more abundant neighbour one base away suggests this may be a read error. Other DNA sequences of this sample code for an identical CDR3. The chain combines TRBV27 with TRBJ1-5; possibly TRBD1 for D (6 bases). The CDR3 is 15 residues long. Germline V gene data show CDR1 as MNHEY and CDR2 as SMNVEV (reference sequence). V lost 4 bases and J 2 bases, leaving 12 bases between the germline ends. The CDR3 reads CASSSGSGGNQPQHF. CDR3 nucleotide sequence: TGTGCCAGCAGTTCAGGATCAGGGGGCAATCAGCCCCAGCATTTT.